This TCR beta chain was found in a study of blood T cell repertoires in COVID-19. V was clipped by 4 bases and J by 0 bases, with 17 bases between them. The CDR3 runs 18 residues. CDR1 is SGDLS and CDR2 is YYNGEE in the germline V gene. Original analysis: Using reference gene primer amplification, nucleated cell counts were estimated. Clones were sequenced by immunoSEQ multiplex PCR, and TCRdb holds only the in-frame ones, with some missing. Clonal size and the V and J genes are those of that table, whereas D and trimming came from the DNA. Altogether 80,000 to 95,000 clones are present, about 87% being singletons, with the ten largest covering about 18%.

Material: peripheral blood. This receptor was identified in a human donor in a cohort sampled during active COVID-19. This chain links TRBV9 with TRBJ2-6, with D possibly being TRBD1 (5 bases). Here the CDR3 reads CASSLDSLPSSGANVLTF. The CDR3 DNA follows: TGTGCCAGCAGCCTCGACAGCCTACCCTCCTCTGGGGCCAACGTCCTGACTTTC.